This TCR beta chain was retrieved from a study of T-cell memory formation after mild COVID-19. On the study more broadly: There were largely donor-specific TCR clusters. Notes on the study in general: Clones contracting across day 15 to 85 had a balanced CD4/CD8 profile; later expanding clones leaned CD4+.

This clonotype was seen only a few times. Antigen specificity is unknown. TCRdb used MiXCR to reprocess the 5' RACE reads, holding one entry per CDR3 protein. Among 470,000 or so distinct CDR3 sequences listed, roughly 18% were seen once. Trimming stripped 0 bases from V and 4 bases from J, with 12 bases between. CDR3 length: 15 amino acids. Germline CDR1 reads MNHEY; CDR2 reads SMNVEV (reference sequence). Sequencing input: PBMCs or a T cell subset sorted from them (not recorded which). This TCR derives from a man younger than 35 who had mild COVID-19 (a few samples of this study predate the infection). Cell type and time point are not known. The chain links TRBV27 to TRBJ1-1; tentatively, D is TRBD1 (5 bases). CDR3 region: CASSLSMGPLTEAFF. The CDR3 nucleotides read TGTGCCAGCAGTTTATCGATGGGACCGCTCACTGAAGCTTTCTTT.